This TCR beta chain was sequenced during a study of post-analysis software for immune sequencing data. Prepared TCR beta cDNA libraries contained unique molecular identifiers. TCRdb recomputed calls from the PCR reads with MiXCR, one row per CDR3 protein. Among about 210,000 distinct CDR3 sequences, roughly 30% were seen once, and the ten largest hold less than 4%. Regarding this clonotype: Its antigen is currently unknown. A much bigger clone sits one base away, suggesting this may be a read error.

V gave up 4 bases and J gave up 2 bases; unmatched junction bases: 5. This CDR3 is 15 amino acids long. General study results and limits: Among multiple sclerosis patients, normalized Chao1 diversity was significantly below that of controls. In patients, about five TRBV segments were more frequent than in controls, with TRBV5-6, TRBV5-1 and TRBV20-1 among them. Strong same-batch co-clustering of samples appeared with F measure clustering.

The clonotype originates from a girl aged 2-17 years with multiple sclerosis. The rearrangement links TRBV12-3 or TRBV12-4 to TRBJ2-1; 7 nucleotides agree with TRBD2. The source material was blood. DNA for the CDR3: TGTGCCAGCAGTTCGTCCAGCGGGGCCTACAATGAGCAGTTCTTC. It yields the protein CASSSSSGAYNEQFF.